This is a list of T cell receptor beta chains from one sample in a study of beta chain features in type 1 diabetes. Measured with immunoSEQ multiplex PCR; TCRdb has only the in-frame clones, and not every one. There are fewer than 400,000 clones in the sample; roughly a tenth occur only once, and approximately 1% lies in the top ten. Input material: central memory CD4+ T cells from blood. These receptors were taken from a man aged 25 to 45 with type 1 diabetes. CDR3s include the opening cysteine and the closing phenylalanine or tryptophan. A D gene is named only where the DNA matches it firmly. Not every row has a clone size; where given, it reads once, few, many or a size class.

>TRBJ1-1|few|TRBV7-2|-
CASSLQINTEAFF
TGTGCCAGCAGCTTACAAATTAACACTGAAGCTTTCTTT
>TRBJ2-5|few|TRBV5-1|TRBD2
CASSAGEGQETQYF
TGCGCCAGCAGTGCGGGGGAGGGGCAAGAGACCCAGTACTTC
>TRBJ2-7|few|TRBV9|TRBD2
CASSVASGGAYEQYF
TGTGCCAGCAGCGTAGCCAGCGGGGGGGCATACGAGCAGTACTTC
>TRBJ2-3|few|TRBV19|-
CASSIGKRKSTDTQYF
TGTGCCAGTAGTATCGGTAAACGGAAAAGCACAGATACGCAGTATTTT
>TRBJ2-3|few|TRBV5-6|TRBD1
CASSLSQGATDTQYF
TGTGCCAGCAGCTTGTCCCAGGGGGCCACAGATACGCAGTATTTT
>TRBJ1-6|-|TRBV28|-
CASSWTDNNSPLHF
TGTGCCAGCAGTTGGACAGATAATAATTCACCCCTCCACTTT
>TRBJ2-7|-|TRBV6-1|-
CASSEIDSSYEQYF
TGTGCCAGCAGTGAGATAGACAGCTCCTACGAGCAGTACTTC
>TRBJ2-7|many|TRBV15|-
CATSRPMDSSSYEQYF
TGTGCCACCAGCAGACCTATGGACAGTAGCTCCTACGAGCAGTACTTC
>TRBJ2-5|few|TRBV28|-
CASSSLAPGQETQYF
TGTGCCAGCAGTTCTCTAGCCCCGGGCCAAGAGACCCAGTACTTC
>TRBJ1-1|few|TRBV30|-
CACQLMTGSTEAFF
TGTGCCTGCCAGCTAATGACAGGATCCACTGAAGCTTTCTTT
>TRBJ2-2|-|TRBV7-8|-
CASSLGRRENTGELFF
TGTGCCAGCAGCTTAGGTCGCAGAGAGAACACCGGGGAGCTGTTTTTT
>TRBJ2-5|-|TRBV25-1|-
CANSQGETQYF
TGTGCCAACAGCCAGGGGGAGACCCAGTACTTC
>TRBJ2-3|few|TRBV7-9|-
CASSLAMNTQYF
TGTGCCAGCAGCTTAGCGATGAATACGCAGTATTTT
>TRBJ1-1|few|TRBV5-4|TRBD1
CASSLEGDRAAFF
TGTGCCAGCAGCTTGGAGGGGGACAGAGCCGCTTTCTTT
>TRBJ2-5|-|TRBV7-2|-
CASSLVWGRQETQYF
TGTGCCAGCAGCTTAGTATGGGGGCGCCAAGAGACCCAGTACTTC
>TRBJ1-4|few|TRBV28|-
CASREGTNEKLFF
TGTGCCAGCAGGGAGGGTACTAATGAAAAACTGTTTTTT
>TRBJ1-6|few|TRBV5-1|-
CASSLEGQGNSPLHF
TGCGCCAGCAGCTTGGAGGGTCAAGGAAATTCACCCCTCCACTTT
>TRBJ1-4|few|TRBV10-1|-
CASSAGGTNEKLFF
TGCGCCAGCAGTGCGGGGGGAACGAATGAAAAACTGTTTTTT
>TRBJ1-3|-|TRBV30|-
CAWSPRLGSDTIYF
TGTGCCTGGAGTCCCCGTCTAGGGAGTGACACCATATATTTT
>TRBJ2-5|-|TRBV7-9|-
CASSLAIETQYF
TGTGCCAGCAGCTTAGCGATAGAGACCCAGTACTTC
>TRBJ1-4|few|TRBV4-1|-
CASSHDPRTLTQAANEKLFF
TGCGCCAGCAGCCACGACCCCAGGACCCTTACCCAGGCGGCTAATGAAAAACTGTTTTTT
>TRBJ1-4|few|TRBV6-5|-
CASSLSQGGNEKLFF
TGTGCCAGCAGTCTCTCACAGGGAGGTAATGAAAAACTGTTTTTT
>TRBJ2-7|few|TRBV7-2|TRBD1
CASSSYRGFDEQYF
TGTGCCAGCAGCTCATACAGGGGCTTCGACGAGCAGTACTTC
>TRBJ2-5|-|TRBV5-1|-
CASSLTTVQETQYF
TGCGCCAGCAGCTTGACGACAGTCCAAGAGACCCAGTACTTC
>TRBJ2-1|many|TRBV25-1|-
CASSEWSQTRPEQFF
TGTGCCAGCAGTGAATGGTCCCAGACTCGTCCTGAGCAGTTCTTC
>TRBJ2-3|many|TRBV19|-
CASSTSRSDTQYF
TGTGCCAGTAGTACTTCGAGGTCAGATACGCAGTATTTT
>TRBJ2-5|few|TRBV4-3|-
CASSQSSDSQETQYF
TGCGCCAGCAGCCAATCTAGTGACAGCCAAGAGACCCAGTACTTC
>TRBJ2-7|-|TRBV28|-
CASSITGPTYEQYF
TGTGCCAGCAGTATTACCGGGCCTACCTACGAGCAGTACTTC
>TRBJ1-5|-|TRBV7-2|-
CASSWESDQPQHF
TGTGCCAGCAGCTGGGAGAGCGATCAGCCCCAGCATTTT
>TRBJ2-5|-|TRBV5-1|TRBD1
CASSPDRVGETQYF
TGCGCCAGCAGCCCGGACAGGGTTGGGGAGACCCAGTACTTC
>TRBJ2-7|few|TRBV27|-
CARPPGHPSYEQYF
TGTGCCAGACCCCCGGGACACCCGTCCTACGAGCAGTACTTC
>TRBJ2-5|-|TRBV4-3|TRBD2
CASSQDPSGVQETQYF
TGCGCCAGCAGCCAAGATCCTAGCGGGGTCCAAGAGACCCAGTACTTC
>TRBJ2-7|few|TRBV4-3|TRBD1
CASSQDLAPGGGEQYF
TGCGCCAGCAGCCAAGATCTCGCTCCAGGGGGCGGCGAGCAGTACTTC
>TRBJ2-7|few|TRBV5-6|-
CASSFFRGMDGSYEQYF
TGTGCCAGCAGCTTTTTTAGGGGGATGGACGGCTCCTACGAGCAGTACTTC
>TRBJ2-3|-|TRBV29-1|-
CSVEAPRVSTDTQYF
TGCAGCGTTGAAGCTCCCAGGGTGAGCACAGATACGCAGTATTTT
>TRBJ1-2|few|TRBV6-1|-
CASRLTDSSYGYTF
TGTGCCAGCAGACTGACGGACAGCTCCTATGGCTACACCTTC
>TRBJ1-2|-|TRBV4-3|-
CASSPRPVRENVYGYTF
TGCGCCAGCAGCCCGAGACCGGTCAGGGAGAACGTCTATGGCTACACCTTC